A selection of T cell receptor beta chains follows, all from one sample in a study of CD8 T cells in ankylosing spondylitis. TCRdb re-derived calls from the 5' RACE reads in MiXCR, one entry per CDR3 protein. The sample holds tens of thousands of distinct CDR3 sequences, approximately 3.6% seen once. The sample taken for sequencing was blood, either unsorted or a sorted T cell fraction (not recorded which). The receptors shown here come from a female donor with ankylosing spondylitis or in good health (not recorded which). The conserved cysteine and the conserved F or W are not part of the CDR3 here.

v_call | cdr3_aa
TRBV9 | ASSVGLSGQPQH
TRBV9 | ASSVRDRAADTQY
TRBV3-1 | ASSQATGGGLGYT
TRBV9 | ASSVDSSRYGYT
TRBV9 | ASSVVISQNTEAF
TRBV9 | ASSLDRSSYNEQF
TRBV9 | ASSVGLAGGRETQY
TRBV9 | ASSLRDRGRPGELF
TRBV9 | ASSPQTASTDTQY
TRBV9 | ASSVDGTHGETQY
TRBV9 | ASSARDWNTEAF
TRBV9 | ASSVIGQGTDTQY
TRBV9 | ASSPKQGSLLNYGYT
TRBV9 | ASSVDGGYYNEQF
TRBV9 | ASSPSSGELF
TRBV9 | ASSSSRDRHYGYT
TRBV9 | ASSQRTGGLSPLH
TRBV9 | ASSAEGRWGGSIKEAF
TRBV9 | ASSVAVAGELF
TRBV9 | ASSARGTNTEAF
TRBV3-1 | ASSQRSGSETQY
TRBV9 | ASSQFGYEQY
TRBV9 | ASTAGLASSTDTQY
TRBV9 | ASSPRDNVYGYT
TRBV9 | ASSVGALSGANVLT
TRBV9 | ASSVGTNTGELF
TRBV9 | ASSVIPSTGSETQY
TRBV9 | ASSGGLAGTSGANVLT
TRBV9 | ASSGGGLAGQETQY
TRBV9 | ASSPTGNTGELF
TRBV9 | ASSFTGGSTGELF
TRBV9 | ASSAETGQPQH
TRBV9 | ASSDSDTPLYGYT
TRBV9 | ASSVAGTRETQY
TRBV9 | ASSVGGGGDEQY
TRBV9 | ASSPLIGPGNTIY
TRBV9 | ASSVASSSGNTIY
TRBV9 | ASSVKGSGYGYT
TRBV9 | ASSAGSRAYEQY